Reported below is one T cell receptor (beta chain). The specificity of this receptor is unknown. One junction end does not reproduce the germline sequence, and a read error may be involved. This sample was included in a study of cytomegalovirus exposure and HLA in healthy donors (TCRdb year 2017). Context from the whole study: An earlier analysis of fewer than 750 of the donors reported 276 Gb of sequence data and 100 million to 120 million unique TCR beta sequences obtained from some 200 million T cells. In the later analysis, no new phenotypic data were used to find candidate immune exposures; instead, reliance was placed on TCR beta sequences and their occurrence across donors. Donor age, sex, ethnicity and CMV serostatus were collected together with the repertoire data. An earlier analysis of approximately 630 of the donors applied high-throughput TCR beta sequencing to assess whether each TCR beta V gene segment acted as functional or pseudogenic. Using immunosequencing, the study profiled T cell repertoires from 500 to 800 subjects and related those repertoires to cytomegalovirus serostatus. Besides the first cohort of approximately 710 subjects, a separate validation cohort made up of 120 different subjects was used. Every discovery cohort repertoire had been produced on one sequencing platform. The genetic ancestry cluster associated with self-reported Caucasian donors included about four fifths of the approximately 410 genotyped donors. A later genetic analysis used genome-wide SNP genotypes for about 55% of the 666 donors, treating that subset as a discovery cohort. An early release that covered about 600 HLA-typed donors contained about 290 gigabases of sequencing data and tens of millions of unique TCR sequences. To predict cytomegalovirus infection status, the study brought together high-throughput TCR immunosequencing, statistical association of individual TCRs with disease status, and machine learning. The number of typed donors differed by locus: about 620-640 for A, B, C, DRB1 and DQB1; 500 to 550 for DQA1; 606 for DPA1; and roughly 450 for DPB1. Among some 410 genotyped donors of the cohort, an average of about 240,000 unique TCR beta nucleotide sequences was sequenced per donor, of which about 18% were non-productive. HLA typing included class I and class II loci at four-digit resolution. The study was designed to test whether signatures of past pathogen exposure could be identified by cataloging public T cell receptors. A handful of DR-DQ haplotypes were handled as single units for association and clustering because linkage in the cohort was strong. To study patterns of TCR occurrence, a later analysis re-analyzed previously published TCR beta repertoires from just over 650 donors and added high-resolution HLA genotyping.

Beyond this particular receptor, the publication reports: The classifier was reported to diagnose cytomegalovirus status with high specificity and sensitivity in both the original cohort and the validation cohort. Immune exposure information for the cohort was limited to CMV serostatus. The study listed 150 to 200 TCR beta chains as associated with cytomegalovirus. Strong co-occurrence of HLA alleles, especially DR and DQ, made assigning TCR associations to individual alleles difficult. At a false discovery rate of 0.05, a later analysis linked 16,000 or so TCR beta sequences to specific HLA alleles. Because some donors lacked HLA typing at each locus, the association tests relied only on the typed subset. Compared with equally common non-associated chains, HLA-associated TCR beta chains in a later analysis were more clonally expanded and had lower generation probabilities. The sequencing pipeline was judged likely to have produced a cluster of highly shared sequence variants as a technical artifact. A further reported finding was that TCR beta sequences accurately predicted the HLA-A and HLA-B alleles for most subjects in the first cohort. According to a later analysis, parvovirus B19, influenza, CMV and Epstein-Barr virus appeared linked to several top co-occurrence clusters. Some IMGT-functional V segments, including TRBV6-2 and TRBV6-3, could not be distinguished by the 87-base-pair reads and were therefore excluded. The earlier analysis of approximately 590 of the donors excluded approximately 17 rarely observed V segments, including chromosome 9 orphons, because counts were too low. It was suggested by the authors that the approach could potentially be generalized to other disease states and immunological phenotypes. A later genetic analysis associated a missense DCLRE1C variant with V-gene and J-gene trimming of TCR beta chains, and an independent cohort replicated the association. Across donors, most TCR sequences were observed very rarely, whereas some public TCRs were present in many individuals. Linkage disequilibrium might explain the correlated functional status among segregating V segments, but an unknown experimental factor could not be excluded. This cohort had only TCR beta chains sequenced, and the lack of alpha or paired-chain data limited which features could be detected. A few of the identified cytomegalovirus-associated TCR beta chains were confirmed in vitro to be specific for cytomegalovirus antigens. In a later genetic analysis, fewer N-insertions in productive TCRs were reported among donors in an Asian-associated ancestry cluster than the roughly 640-donor mean. In a later analysis, TCR association rates were found to vary across HLA loci, with the most associated TCRs seen for DRB1 alleles and the fewest for HLA-C alleles. Most CMV-associated TCR beta chains appeared to be HLA-restricted in a later analysis, and the HLA associations seemed to be driven largely by CMV exposure. Roughly uniform sequencing depth across donors was assumed in presence/absence analyses, although this assumption may not hold. In an earlier analysis of 500 to 650 of the donors, most TCR beta V segments appeared in productive rearrangements about 87% or about 30% of the time, broadly matching IMGT annotations.

The cohort comprised fewer than 750 healthy bone marrow donors. Cohort members were all nominally healthy when sampled, although unrecorded immune exposures were likely present. The donor tested CMV seronegative, placing the donor among the 350 or so seronegative members of the cohort. A peripheral blood sample was provided by each donor, and peripheral blood mononuclear cells were used for TCR beta sequencing. Genomic DNA was extracted from the blood cell samples with the Qiagen DNeasy Blood Extraction Kit. The library relied on the immunoSEQ multiplex PCR assay. The multiplex PCR relied on a mix of 60 forward primers for TCR Vbeta segments and 13 reverse primers for TCR Jbeta segments. The CDR3 region of rearranged TCR beta genes was amplified from genomic DNA by a multiplex PCR assay. The amplified TCR beta libraries were sequenced on the Illumina HiSeq System as 87-base-pair reads. In the source study's methods: A later analysis tallied around 87 million unique TCR beta chains across the 700 or so repertoires, and 10 million to 11 million of those chains were shared by two or more donors. Raw reads were error-corrected and collapsed into unique sequences by a nearest-neighbor algorithm in which closely related sequences were merged to remove PCR and sequencing errors. V, D and J gene segments were assigned by aligning CDR3 sequences to IMGT reference sequences. For a sequence to be retained, a match of at least six nucleotides to both a V gene segment and a J gene segment was required. Rearrangements were classified as productive when the CDR3 lacked stop codons and remained in frame with V and J, and all other rearrangements were classified as non-productive. CDR3 was defined according to IMGT convention as the region running from the second conserved V-encoded cysteine to the conserved J-encoded phenylalanine. The earlier analysis of 587 of the donors excluded sequences that lacked an unambiguous match to a single V gene segment. An earlier analysis of over 450 of the donors classified V segments as functional when productive rearrangements were above 56.7% and as segregating when the standard deviation between donors was above 5%. To diagnose cytomegalovirus status from the catalog of TCR beta chain sequences, a statistical classification framework was built. V and J gene assignment, in a later analysis, came from comparing TCR nucleotide sequences with IMGT/GENE-DB human TR gene sequences. The TCRdist pipeline was used in a later analysis to assign CDR3 sequences and most-parsimonious VDJ recombination scenarios. In a later analysis, every TCR beta chain was defined by the combination of its CDR3 amino acid sequence and its V-gene family, and reads without a unique V-gene family were dropped. A later analysis removed over 500 highly shared, low-generation-probability nucleotide sequences to deal with suspected cross-contamination and a sequencing artifact. In a later analysis, a clonal expansion index was calculated for each public chain from normalized within-repertoire ranks of inferred template counts. A later analysis computed generation probabilities with a VDJ recombination model fitted to out-of-frame rearrangements, and checked the results against IGoR. In a later analysis, hypergeometric tests were used to score TCR-TCR, TCR-HLA and TCR-CMV co-occurrence, with a repertoire-size bias correction applied to TCR pairs. A later analysis estimated false discovery rates by permuting HLA or CMV assignments 20 times. A later analysis grouped co-occurring TCRs with DBSCAN, adding TCRdist sequence similarity when clustering within HLA-allele-positive subsets. Co-occurrence clustering excluded repertoires with fewer than 30,000 or more than 120,000 public chains, plus five with anomalous nucleotide sharing. Not all clones reach the TCRdb copy of this immuneACCESS table, which keeps in-frame sequences only. Checked studies attribute under half of the gap to unresolved V genes and leave the rest unexplained. The V and J calls and clone size are taken from that table; D and trimming were inferred from the DNA. Across this sample there are under 200,000 clones, with 80% seen only once. The ten most abundant clones make up about 4.5% of the sample.

Measured from the cysteine to the phenylalanine, the CDR3 is 18 residues long. Only the CDR3 portion is preserved as DNA: 54 bases, with reading frame beginning at the first base. The germline V gene (reference sequence) gives CDR1 as SGHAT and CDR2 as FQDESV. This receptor was obtained from a man in his thirties or forties in good health and CMV-seronegative. Sequencing was carried out using PBMCs. Recombination connected TRBV11-1 to TRBJ2-6; TRBD1 lines up with 11 middle nucleotides. The DNA sequence is given as TGTGCCAGCAGATTAGGGACAGGGGGAAACTCTGGGGCCAACGTCCTGACTTTC. This sequence encodes CASRLGTGGNSGANVLTF.